Below are 14 T cell receptor beta chains sequenced from a single sample in a study of identifying expanded T cells in peripheral blood. The protocol was immunoSEQ multiplex PCR, while the TCRdb copy is restricted to in-frame clones and leaves out a portion. The profile shows some 120,000 clones, around four fifths of them singletons. The sequencing input was blood. The origin of the receptors is a person aged 18-70 years in good health.

The genes are TRBV29-1 and TRBJ2-2; no clear D gene. Trimming shortened V by 3 bases and J by 0 bases, and 5 bases separated the two germline ends. The CDR3 is 13 amino acids. Germline assignment: CDR1 SQVTM and CDR2 ANQGSEA. The CDR3 reads CSVDSPNTGELFF. CDR3 in DNA: TGCAGCGTTGATTCCCCGAACACCGGGGAGCTGTTTTTT.

A remark on this clone: A junction boundary mismatches the germline segment, possibly from a read error. The J gene is TRBJ1-4, the V gene TRBV6-6; TRBD1 matches at 9 bases. Germline V gene sequence: CDR1 MNHNY, CDR2 SVGAGI (reference sequence). The CDR3 length is 14 residues. This chain's CDR3 is CASTQTGGNVKLFF. The CDR3 DNA reads as TGTGCCAGCACCCAAACAGGGGGCAATGTAAAACTGTTTTTT.

The rearrangement links TRBV6-5 to TRBJ2-7; possible D gene TRBD1, 5 bases. Germline CDR1 is MNHEY and CDR2 is SVGAGI. Trimming shortened V by 6 bases and J by 0 bases, and 15 bases separated the two germline ends. The CDR3 totals 15 residues. The CDR3 DNA reads as TGTGCCAGCAGCCCGACAGCTCAGAGCTCCTACGAGCAGTACTTC. It is translated as CASSPTAQSSYEQYF.

This chain uses TRBV5-4 with TRBJ2-6, with D tentatively TRBD1 (5 bases). Germline CDR1 and CDR2: SGHNT and YYREEE (reference sequence). The CDR3 sequence is 17 residues long. Deletions cut 0 bases from V and 3 bases from J, with 13 bases between. DNA of the CDR3: TGTGCCAGCAGCTTGGGTGGGGCAGGTGGTGGGGCCAACGTCCTGACTTTC. Protein product: CASSLGGAGGGANVLTF.

The chain employs TRBV30 and TRBJ1-2, with 11 positions matching TRBD1. The CDR3 runs to 17 residues. V was clipped by 1 base and J by 5 bases; unmatched bases: 12. CDR1 and CDR2 (germline): GTSNPN, SVGIG (reference sequence). CDR3 protein: CAWSGMGQGEWGYGYTF. CDR3 sequence (DNA): TGTGCCTGGAGTGGGATGGGACAGGGGGAGTGGGGTTATGGCTACACCTTC.

This chain links TRBV27 with TRBJ1-6; 7 positions agree with TRBD1. Per the germline V gene, CDR1 is MNHEY and CDR2 is SMNVEV (reference sequence). The CDR3 covers 18 residues. V dropped 6 bases and J dropped 5; count of bases not matched to a gene: 16. The CDR3 DNA reads as TGTGCCAGCAGCCTAATCTCAAGGGGGCGGGTAGATAATTCACCCCTCCACTTT. Encoded protein: CASSLISRGRVDNSPLHF.

The genes are TRBV7-8 and TRBJ1-1; weak D call: TRBD1 (5 bases). Trimming removed 6 bases from V and 7 bases from J, with 12 bases in between. This CDR3 has 12 residues. CDR1 SGHVS and CDR2 FQNEAQ come from the germline V gene. DNA of the CDR3: TGTGCCAGCAGTCATGGGGGAATTGAAGCTTTCTTT. This encodes CASSHGGIEAFF.

This clone is a singleton in its sample. The chain links TRBV30 to TRBJ1-4, with 10 bases fitting TRBD1. CDR1 is GTSNPN, CDR2 SVGIG, per germline (reference sequence). This CDR3 is built from 14 residues. V shed 0 bases, J shed 8 bases, and the junction held 3 bases outside the gene matches. The CDR3 loop reads CAWSVGTGEEKLFF. Written as DNA, the CDR3 is TGTGCCTGGAGTGTAGGGACAGGGGAGGAAAAACTGTTTTTT. Variable domain in full (rest from reference TRBV30 and TRBJ1-4): SQTIHQWPATLVQPVGSPLSLECTVEGTSNPNLYWYRQAAGRGLQLLFYSVGIGQISSEVPQNLSASRPQDRQFILSSKKLLLSDSGFYLCAWSVGTGEEKLFFGSGTQLSVL.

The chain joins TRBV7-2 to TRBJ1-4; the match to TRBD1 covers 8 bases. The V and J ends lost 3 bases and 6 bases, in that order; junction bases with no gene match: 6. The CDR3 runs to 15 residues. Germline loops: CDR1 SGHTA, CDR2 FQGNSA. CDR3 region: CASSLSGQGDEKLFF. CDR3 nucleotide sequence: TGTGCCAGCAGCTTGAGTGGACAGGGAGATGAAAAACTGTTTTTT. The entire variable domain, with the rest obtained from reference TRBV7-2 and TRBJ1-4, is as follows: GAGVSQSPSNKVTEKGKDVELRCDPISGHTALYWYRQSLGQGLEFLIYFQGNSAPDKSGLPSDRFSAERTGGSVSTLTIQRTQQEDSAVYLCASSLSGQGDEKLFFGSGTQLSVL.

The chain recombines TRBV2 with TRBJ2-5, with 10 bases identical to TRBD2. Losses at the gene ends were 0 bases for V and 5 bases for J; bases not matched to a gene: 9. The CDR3 extends over 17 amino acids. Looked up from germline, CDR1 is SNHLY and CDR2 is FYNNEI. CDR3 region: CASSEAFSLAGDETQYF. The CDR3, as DNA: TGTGCCAGCAGTGAAGCTTTTAGTCTAGCGGGGGATGAGACCCAGTACTTC.

This clone came up a few times. The gene calls are TRBV6-1 and TRBJ1-1; weak D call: TRBD1 (5 bases). V was cut by 5 bases and J by 8 bases, with 15 bases left in between. Germline V gene sequence: CDR1 MNHNS, CDR2 SASEGT. The CDR3 contains 13 residues. The DNA for the CDR3 is TGTGCCAGCAGTTATGTCTTGGGGGGAGAAGCTTTCTTT. Translation gives CASSYVLGGEAFF.

The chain combines TRBV5-1 with TRBJ1-3; perhaps TRBD1 as D (5 bases). The CDR3 covers 16 residues. Germline V gene lookup returns CDR1 SGHRS and CDR2 YFSETQ. V dropped 0 bases and J dropped 2 bases, with 12 bases sitting between them. CDR3 sequence: CASSLAGVDPGNTIYF. CDR3 coding DNA: TGCGCCAGCAGCTTGGCGGGGGTAGATCCTGGAAACACCATATATTTT.

The chain has TRBV5-5 and TRBJ1-3; D remains ambiguous. CDR1 SGHKS and CDR2 YYEKEE come from the germline V gene (reference sequence). V dropped 4 bases and J dropped 0 bases, with 23 bases sitting between them. The CDR3 is 19 residues long. CDR3 protein: CASSPSLASAQVSGNTIYF. CDR3 nucleotide sequence: TGTGCCAGCAGCCCGAGCTTGGCCTCGGCGCAGGTCTCTGGAAACACCATATATTTT.

This clone was picked up a small number of times. The V and J genes are TRBV28 and TRBJ1-2; 10 nucleotides agree with TRBD1. The J segment lost 6 bases and the V segment lost 4 bases, leaving 11 bases of the junction unmatched. The germline V gene has CDR1 MDHEN and CDR2 SYDVKM. The CDR3 consists of 16 residues. The CDR3 spells CASSSPADRGLDGYTF. The CDR3 DNA reads as TGTGCCAGCAGTTCCCCCGCCGACAGGGGGCTGGATGGCTACACCTTC.